This T cell receptor (beta chain) was retrieved from a study of T cell responses to AZD1222 COVID-19 vaccine. This clone was observed a handful of times. Its antigen remains unidentified. Germline V gene sequence: CDR1 SGHNT, CDR2 YYREEE (reference sequence). CDR3 length: 12 amino acids. V lost 0 bases and J 4 bases, leaving 2 bases between the germline ends. Study-wide results and limits: Spike regions recognized by vaccine-associated CD4 TCRs spanned the protein, led by 160-218 and 743-854.

Using immunoSEQ multiplex PCR, the repertoire was profiled, and TCRdb retains in-frame clones only, with some absent. The table shows tens of thousands of clones, with 86% occurring only once. The chain recombines TRBV5-4 with TRBJ1-5; no clear D. Material: peripheral blood, obtained on day 0 of AZD1222 vaccination. The sequence derives from an adult in good health. This CDR3 reads CASSLGNQPQHF. CDR3 coding DNA: TGTGCCAGCAGCTTGGGGAATCAGCCCCAGCATTTT.